One sample yielded the 4 T cell receptor beta chains listed below, sequenced in a study of shared clonotypes between healthy human individuals. TCRdb's copy holds only in-frame clones and misses some; the assay was immunoSEQ multiplex PCR. The table includes about 2 million clones, about 95% detected once. Naive CD8 populations comprised CD45RO-negative cells positively selected for CCR7, excluding terminally differentiated effector memory CD45RA+ cells. Sequenced: naive CD8+ T cells sorted from blood. These receptors were obtained from a man aged 18 to 30 in good health.

V is TRBV27 and J is TRBJ1-5; a possible D gene is TRBD1 (5 bases). Germline CDR1 MNHEY, CDR2 SMNVEV (reference sequence). The CDR3 is 15 amino acids. V lost 6 bases to trimming and J lost 9 bases, with 21 bases between them. For the CDR3, the DNA is TGTGCCAGCAGCCCCGGGACCCCGGTTGGTTGGCCCCAGCATTTT. This codes for CASSPGTPVGWPQHF.

V usage is TRBV5-6 and J usage is TRBJ2-1; 7 bases agree with TRBD1. The CDR3 runs 13 residues. Looked up from germline, CDR1 is SGHDT and CDR2 is YYEEEE. V shed 3 bases, J shed 7 bases, and the junction held 4 bases outside the gene matches. The CDR3 DNA follows: TGTGCCAGCAGCTGGGGGACAGCTAATGAGCAGTTCTTC. It is translated as CASSWGTANEQFF.

The CDR3 reads CASSPGAEQFF. The CDR3 DNA follows: TGTGCCAGTAGCCCGGGGGCTGAGCAGTTCTTC. V gene TRBV19 combines with J gene TRBJ2-1, with D possibly called TRBD1 or TRBD2 (6 bases each). The CDR3 totals 11 residues. Germline V lookup: CDR1 LNHDA, CDR2 SQIVND (reference sequence). Trimming left V 6 bases short and J 9 bases short, with 9 bases between.

The chain joins TRBV6-5 to TRBJ2-7; 9 positions agree with TRBD1. The ends lost 7 bases at V and 6 bases at J; junction bases unmatched: 4. The CDR3 is 12 residues long. Germline CDR1 and CDR2: MNHEY and SVGAGI. The CDR3 is CASKGTGFEQYF. CDR3 in DNA: TGTGCCAGCAAAGGGACAGGGTTCGAGCAGTACTTC.